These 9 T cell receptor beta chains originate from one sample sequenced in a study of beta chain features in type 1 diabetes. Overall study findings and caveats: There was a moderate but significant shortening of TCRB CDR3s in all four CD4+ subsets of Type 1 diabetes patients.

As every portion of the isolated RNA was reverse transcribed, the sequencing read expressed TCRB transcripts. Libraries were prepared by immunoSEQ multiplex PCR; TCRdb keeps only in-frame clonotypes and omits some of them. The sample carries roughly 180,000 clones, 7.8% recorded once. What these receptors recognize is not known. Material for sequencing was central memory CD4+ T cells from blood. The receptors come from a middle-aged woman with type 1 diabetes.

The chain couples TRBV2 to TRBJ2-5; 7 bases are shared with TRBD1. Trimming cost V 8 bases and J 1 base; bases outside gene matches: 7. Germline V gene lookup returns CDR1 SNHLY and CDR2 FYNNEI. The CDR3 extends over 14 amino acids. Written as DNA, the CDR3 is TGTGCCAGCCTGGTACAGGGGCTCCAAGAGACCCAGTACTTC. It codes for CASLVQGLQETQYF.

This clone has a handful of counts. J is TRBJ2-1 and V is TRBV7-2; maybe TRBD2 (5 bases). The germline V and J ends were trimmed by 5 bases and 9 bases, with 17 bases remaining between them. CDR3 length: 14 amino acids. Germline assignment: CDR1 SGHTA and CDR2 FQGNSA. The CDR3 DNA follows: TGTGCCAGCAGCCAGCTGCGTTGGAGGACTGAGCAGTTCTTC. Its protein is CASSQLRWRTEQFF.

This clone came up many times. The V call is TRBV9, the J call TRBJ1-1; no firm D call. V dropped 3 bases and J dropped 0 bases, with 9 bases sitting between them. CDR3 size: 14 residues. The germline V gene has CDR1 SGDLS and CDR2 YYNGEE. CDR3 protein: CASSDGLMNTEAFF. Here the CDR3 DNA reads TGTGCCAGCAGCGATGGACTGATGAACACTGAAGCTTTCTTT.

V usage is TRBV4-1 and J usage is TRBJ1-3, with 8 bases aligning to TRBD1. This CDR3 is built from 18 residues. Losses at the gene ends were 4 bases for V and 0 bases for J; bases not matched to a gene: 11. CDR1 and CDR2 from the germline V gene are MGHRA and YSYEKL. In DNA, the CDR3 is TGCGCCAGCAGCCCTCGGGACAGGAGAGGAGGCTCTGGAAACACCATATATTTT. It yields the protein CASSPRDRRGGSGNTIYF.

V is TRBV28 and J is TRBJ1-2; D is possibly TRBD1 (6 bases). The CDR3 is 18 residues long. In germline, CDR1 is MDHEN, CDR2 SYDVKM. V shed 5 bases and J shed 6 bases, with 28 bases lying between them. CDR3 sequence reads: CASSPGGGAAPILNGYTF. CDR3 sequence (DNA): TGTGCCAGCAGTCCTGGCGGGGGGGCCGCACCTATTTTGAATGGCTACACCTTC.

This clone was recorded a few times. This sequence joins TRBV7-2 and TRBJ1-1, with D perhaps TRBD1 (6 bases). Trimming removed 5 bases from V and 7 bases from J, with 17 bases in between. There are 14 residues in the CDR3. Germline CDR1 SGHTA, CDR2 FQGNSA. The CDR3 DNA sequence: TGTGCCAGCAGCGCGCGACAGGAGATGAGTGAAGCTTTCTTT. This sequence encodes CASSARQEMSEAFF.

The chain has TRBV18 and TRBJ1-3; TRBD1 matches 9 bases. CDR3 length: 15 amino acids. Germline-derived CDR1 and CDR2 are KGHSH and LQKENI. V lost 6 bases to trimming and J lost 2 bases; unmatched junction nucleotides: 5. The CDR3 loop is CASSSGQGPGNTIYF. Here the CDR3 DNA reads TGTGCCAGCTCTTCCGGACAGGGGCCTGGAAACACCATATATTTT.

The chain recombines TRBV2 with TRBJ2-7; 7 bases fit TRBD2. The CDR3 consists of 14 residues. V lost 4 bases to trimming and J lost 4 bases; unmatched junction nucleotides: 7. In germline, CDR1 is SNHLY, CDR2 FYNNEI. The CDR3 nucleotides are TGTGCCAGCAGTGCTGGGACTAACCTATACGAGCAGTACTTC. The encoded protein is CASSAGTNLYEQYF.

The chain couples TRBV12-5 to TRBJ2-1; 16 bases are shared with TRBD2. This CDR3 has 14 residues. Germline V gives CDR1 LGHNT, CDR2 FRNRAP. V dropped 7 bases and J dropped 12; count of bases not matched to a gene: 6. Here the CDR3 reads CASDSGLAGGRQFF. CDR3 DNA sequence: TGTGCTAGTGATTCGGGACTAGCGGGGGGGCGGCAGTTCTTC.